These 5 T cell receptor beta chains share one sample of origin, sequenced in a study of Tregs in tolerant kidney transplant recipients. This table comes from immunoSEQ multiplex PCR, and its TCRdb copy is limited to in-frame clones, with some not included. This sample's clone table lists fewer than 35,000 clones. Sequences were derived from CD8+ T cells from blood, sampled before the transplant. The source is a human donor who received a combined kidney and bone marrow transplant.

In the case of this clone: The read terminates 3 residues before the CDR3 end, so the remaining end is supplied by the germline J gene. The chain uses TRBV4-1 and TRBJ1-1; a possible D gene is TRBD1 (6 bases). Trimming removed 4 bases from V and 2 bases from J, with 11 bases in between. Germline V CDR1 and CDR2: MGHRA, YSYEKL. The CDR3 is made up of 14 amino acids. The part of the CDR3 DNA that was read is TGCGCCAGCAGCCCCATGACAGGAAACACTGAA. This encodes CASSPMTGNTE. The full CDR3 sequence reads CASSPMTGNTEAFF.

With regard to this clone: The read halts 3 residues ahead of the CDR3 end, with the missing end drawn from the germline J gene. The V and J genes are TRBV19 and TRBJ2-6; 10 nucleotides align to TRBD2. V shed 5 bases, J shed 3 bases, and the junction held 7 bases outside the gene matches. CDR3 length: 17 residues. Germline values: CDR1 LNHDA, CDR2 SQIVND (reference sequence). CDR3 DNA, as far as it was read: TGTGCCAGTAGTCCGCTGACTAGCGGGTATGGGGCCAACGTC. Protein sequence: CASSPLTSGYGANV. The CDR3 in its entirety is CASSPLTSGYGANVLTF.

Turning to this clone: The sequence runs out 3 residues before the end of the CDR3; the remainder is reconstructed from the germline J gene. The rearrangement uses TRBV5-1 and TRBJ1-5, with TRBD1 as a possible D gene (6 bases). The CDR3 length is 17 residues. Germline-derived CDR1 and CDR2 are SGHRS and YFSETQ. V was clipped by 0 bases and J by 5 bases, with 18 bases between them. The CDR3 protein is CASSLVGQGPEDQPQHF. The CDR3 DNA, read in part, is TGCGCCAGCAGCTTGGTCGGCCAGGGGCCGGAGGATCAGCCC.

On this clone itself: The read comes to an end 3 residues before the CDR3 does, leaving the germline J gene to fill in the end. The genes are TRBV5-1 and TRBJ1-2; a possible D gene is TRBD1 (5 bases). Trimming stripped 0 bases from V and 3 bases from J, with 9 bases between. Germline V CDR1 and CDR2: SGHRS, YFSETQ. This CDR3 contains 14 residues. The sequenced part of the CDR3 DNA is TGCGCCAGCAGCTTGGTTCAGGGCCACTATGGC. It is translated as CASSLVQGHYG. The complete CDR3 reads CASSLVQGHYGYTF.

With respect to this clone: The DNA ends 3 residues before the CDR3 does, and the rest of the CDR3 is filled in from the germline J gene. The J gene is TRBJ2-7, the V gene TRBV30; perhaps TRBD2 as D (5 bases). V was trimmed by 2 bases and J by 5 bases, leaving 13 bases between them. The CDR3 sequence is 13 residues long. The V gene's germline CDR1 is GTSNPN and CDR2 SVGIG (reference sequence). The CDR3 bases that were read are TGTGCCTGGAGTACAATGACTATCGACGAG. Amino acid sequence: CAWSTMTIDE. The entire CDR3 is CAWSTMTIDEQYF. Full variable domain (remainder filled in from reference TRBV30 and TRBJ2-7): SQTIHQWPATLVQPVGSPLSLECTVEGTSNPNLYWYRQAAGRGLQLLFYSVGIGQISSEVPQNLSASRPQDRQFILSSKKLLLSDSGFYLCAWSTMTIDEQYFGPGTRLTVT.